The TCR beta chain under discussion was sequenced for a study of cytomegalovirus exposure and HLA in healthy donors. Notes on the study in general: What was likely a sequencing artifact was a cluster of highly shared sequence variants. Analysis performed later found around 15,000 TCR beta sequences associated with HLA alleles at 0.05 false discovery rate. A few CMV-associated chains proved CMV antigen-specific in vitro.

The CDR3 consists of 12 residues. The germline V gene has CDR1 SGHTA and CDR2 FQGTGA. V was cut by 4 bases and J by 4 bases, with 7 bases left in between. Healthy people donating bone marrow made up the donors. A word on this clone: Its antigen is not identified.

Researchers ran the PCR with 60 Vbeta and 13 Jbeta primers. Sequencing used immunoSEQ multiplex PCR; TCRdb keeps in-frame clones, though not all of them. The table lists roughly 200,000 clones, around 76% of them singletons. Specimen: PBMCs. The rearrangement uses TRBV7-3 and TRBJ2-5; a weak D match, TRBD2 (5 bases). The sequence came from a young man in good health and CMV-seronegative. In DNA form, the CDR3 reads TGTGCCAGCAGCTCCGGAGGAGAGACCCAGTACTTC. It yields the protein CASSSGGETQYF. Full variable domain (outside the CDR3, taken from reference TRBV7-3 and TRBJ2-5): GAGVSQTPSNKVTEKGKYVELRCDPISGHTALYWYRQSLGQGPEFLIYFQGTGAADDSGLPNDRFFAVRPEGSVSTLKIQRTERGDSAVYLCASSSGGETQYFGPGTRLLVL.